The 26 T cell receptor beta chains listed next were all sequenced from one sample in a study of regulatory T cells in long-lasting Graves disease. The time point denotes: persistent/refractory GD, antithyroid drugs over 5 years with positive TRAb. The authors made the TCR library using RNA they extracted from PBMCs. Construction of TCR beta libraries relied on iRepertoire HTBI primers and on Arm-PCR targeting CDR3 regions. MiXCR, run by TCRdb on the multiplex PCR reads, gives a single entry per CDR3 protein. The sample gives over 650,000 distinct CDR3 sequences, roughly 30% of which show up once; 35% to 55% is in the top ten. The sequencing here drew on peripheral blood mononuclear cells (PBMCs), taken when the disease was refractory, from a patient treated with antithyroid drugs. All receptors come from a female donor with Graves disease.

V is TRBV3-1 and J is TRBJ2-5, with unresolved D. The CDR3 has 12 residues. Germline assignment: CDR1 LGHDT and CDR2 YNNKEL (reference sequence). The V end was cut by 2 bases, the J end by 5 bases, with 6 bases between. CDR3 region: CASSQKSETQYF. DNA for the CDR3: TGTGCCAGCAGCCAAAAATCGGAGACCCAGTACTTC.

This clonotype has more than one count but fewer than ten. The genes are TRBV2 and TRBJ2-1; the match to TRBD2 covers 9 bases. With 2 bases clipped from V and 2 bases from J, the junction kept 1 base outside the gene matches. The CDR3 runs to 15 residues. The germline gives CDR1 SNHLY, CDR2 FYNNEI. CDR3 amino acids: CASSESSGAYNEQFF. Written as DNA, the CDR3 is TGTGCCAGCAGTGAATCTAGCGGGGCCTACAATGAGCAGTTCTTC.

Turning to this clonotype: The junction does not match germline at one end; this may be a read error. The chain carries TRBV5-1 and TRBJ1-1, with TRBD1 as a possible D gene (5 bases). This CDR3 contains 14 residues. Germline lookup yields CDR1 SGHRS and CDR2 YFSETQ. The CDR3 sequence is CASSSTGGNTEASF. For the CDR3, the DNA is TGCGCCAGCAGCTCAACGGGGGGGAACACTGAAGCTTCCTTT.

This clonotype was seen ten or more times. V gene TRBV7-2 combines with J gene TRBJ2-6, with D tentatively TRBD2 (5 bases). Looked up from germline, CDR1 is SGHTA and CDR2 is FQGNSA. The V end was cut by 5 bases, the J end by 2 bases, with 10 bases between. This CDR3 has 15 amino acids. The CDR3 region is CASSLSGAGANVLTF. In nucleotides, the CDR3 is TGTGCCAGCAGCCTCTCCGGGGCTGGGGCCAACGTCCTGACTTTC.

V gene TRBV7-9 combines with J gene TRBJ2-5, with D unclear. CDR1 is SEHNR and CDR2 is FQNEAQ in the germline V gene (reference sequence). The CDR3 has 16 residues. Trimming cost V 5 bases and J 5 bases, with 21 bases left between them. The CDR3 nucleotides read TGTGCCAGCAGCCCAGTAAAAGGAAGGGCAATGGAGACCCAGTACTTC. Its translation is CASSPVKGRAMETQYF.

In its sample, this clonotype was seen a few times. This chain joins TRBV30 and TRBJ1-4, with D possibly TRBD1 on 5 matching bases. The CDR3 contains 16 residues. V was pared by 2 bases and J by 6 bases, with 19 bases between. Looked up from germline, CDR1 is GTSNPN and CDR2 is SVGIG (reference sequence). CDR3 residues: CAWSLGRGLLDEKLFF. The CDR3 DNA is TGTGCCTGGAGTCTCGGACGGGGACTGTTGGATGAAAAACTGTTTTTT.

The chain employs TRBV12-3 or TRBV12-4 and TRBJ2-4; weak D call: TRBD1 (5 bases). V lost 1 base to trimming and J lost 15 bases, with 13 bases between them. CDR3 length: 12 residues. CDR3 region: CASSLVAQVRYF. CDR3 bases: TGTGCCAGCAGTTTAGTTGCACAGGTTCGGTACTTC.

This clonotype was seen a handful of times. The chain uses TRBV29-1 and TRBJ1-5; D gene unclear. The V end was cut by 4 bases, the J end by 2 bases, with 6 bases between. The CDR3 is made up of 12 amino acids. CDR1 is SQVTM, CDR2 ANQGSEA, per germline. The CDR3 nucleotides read TGCAGCGTTGCCGGCCGCAATCAGCCCCAGCATTTT. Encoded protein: CSVAGRNQPQHF.

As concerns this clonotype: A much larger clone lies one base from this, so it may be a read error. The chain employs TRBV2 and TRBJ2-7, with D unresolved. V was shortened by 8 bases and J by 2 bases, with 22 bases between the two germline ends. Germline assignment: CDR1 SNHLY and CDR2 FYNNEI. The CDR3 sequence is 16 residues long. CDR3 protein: CASEDPVGPEPYEQYF. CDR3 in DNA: TGTGCCAGCGAGGATCCTGTGGGTCCAGAACCCTACGAGCAGTACTTC.

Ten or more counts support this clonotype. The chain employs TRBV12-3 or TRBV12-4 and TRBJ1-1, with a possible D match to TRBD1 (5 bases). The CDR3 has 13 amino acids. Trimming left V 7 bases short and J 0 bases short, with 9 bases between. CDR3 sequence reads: CASTADMNTEAFF. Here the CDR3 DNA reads TGTGCCAGCACCGCGGACATGAACACTGAAGCTTTCTTT.

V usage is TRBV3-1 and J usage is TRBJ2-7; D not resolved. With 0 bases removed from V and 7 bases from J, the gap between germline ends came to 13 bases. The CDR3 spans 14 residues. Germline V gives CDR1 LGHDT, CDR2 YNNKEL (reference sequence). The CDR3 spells CASSQDAAAREQYF. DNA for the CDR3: TGTGCCAGCAGCCAAGATGCAGCCGCAAGGGAGCAGTACTTC.

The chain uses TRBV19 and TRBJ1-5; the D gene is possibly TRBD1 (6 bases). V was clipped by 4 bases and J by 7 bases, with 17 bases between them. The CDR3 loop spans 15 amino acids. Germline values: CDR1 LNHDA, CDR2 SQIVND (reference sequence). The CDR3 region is CASSSGTTLPQPQHF. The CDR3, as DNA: TGTGCCAGTAGTAGCGGGACAACATTACCCCAGCCCCAGCATTTT.

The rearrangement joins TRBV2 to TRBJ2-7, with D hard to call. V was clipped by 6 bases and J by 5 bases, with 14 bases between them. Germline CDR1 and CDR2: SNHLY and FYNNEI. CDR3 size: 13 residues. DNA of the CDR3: TGTGCCAGCAGGAGCGACACCCGGGACGAGCAGTACTTC. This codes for CASRSDTRDEQYF.

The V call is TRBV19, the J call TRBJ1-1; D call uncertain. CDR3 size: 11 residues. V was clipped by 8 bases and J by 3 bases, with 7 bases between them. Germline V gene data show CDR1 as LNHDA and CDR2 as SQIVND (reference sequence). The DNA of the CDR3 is TGTGCCAGTGGCGGTTACACTGAAGCTTTCTTT. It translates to CASGGYTEAFF.

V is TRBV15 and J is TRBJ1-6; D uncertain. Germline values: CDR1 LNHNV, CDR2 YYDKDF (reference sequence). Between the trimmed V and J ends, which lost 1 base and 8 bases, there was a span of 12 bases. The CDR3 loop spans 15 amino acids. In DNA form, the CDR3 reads TGTGCCACCAGCAGAGCACGGCGGGTTTATTCACCCCTCCACTTT. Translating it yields CATSRARRVYSPLHF.

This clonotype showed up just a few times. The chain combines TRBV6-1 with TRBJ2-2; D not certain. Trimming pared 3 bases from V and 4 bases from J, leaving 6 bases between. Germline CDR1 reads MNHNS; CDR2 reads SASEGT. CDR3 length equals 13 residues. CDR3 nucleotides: TGTGCCAGCAGTGAGGGCTCCACCGGGGAGCTGTTTTTT. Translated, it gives CASSEGSTGELFF.

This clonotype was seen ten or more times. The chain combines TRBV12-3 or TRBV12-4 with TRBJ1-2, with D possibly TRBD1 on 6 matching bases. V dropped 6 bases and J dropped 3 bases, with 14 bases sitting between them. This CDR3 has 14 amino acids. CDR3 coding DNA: TGTGCCAGCAGCGCTACAGGGTTGGACTATGGCTACACCTTC. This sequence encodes CASSATGLDYGYTF.

CDR3 nucleotides: TGCAGTGCTAGGGGGACTAGCGTGTACGAGCAGTACTTC. Its translation: CSARGTSVYEQYF. The chain is built from TRBV20-1 and TRBJ2-7, with 10 bases identical to TRBD2. Germline lookup yields CDR1 DFQATT and CDR2 SNEGSKA (reference sequence). This CDR3 region has 13 residues. The V and J ends lost 3 bases and 4 bases, in that order; junction bases with no gene match: 3.

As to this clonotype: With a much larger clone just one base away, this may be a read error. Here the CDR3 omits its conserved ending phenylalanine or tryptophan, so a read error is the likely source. The CDR3 region is CASSLGQQGALETQYL. CDR3 bases: TGTGCCAGCAGCTTAGGGCAACAGGGGGCGTTGGAGACCCAGTACCTC. The chain links TRBV7-3 to TRBJ2-5; 9 nucleotides match TRBD1. The CDR3 runs 16 residues. The germline V gene encodes CDR1 SGHTA and CDR2 FQGTGA. Unmatched junction bases numbered 9, after V lost 2 bases and J lost 5 bases.

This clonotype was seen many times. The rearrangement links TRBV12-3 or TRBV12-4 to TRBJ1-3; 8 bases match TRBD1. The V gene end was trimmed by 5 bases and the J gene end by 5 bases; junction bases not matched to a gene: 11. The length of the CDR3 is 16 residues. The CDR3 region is CASSPSMRQGRNTIYF. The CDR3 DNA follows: TGTGCCAGCAGTCCCTCAATGAGACAGGGGCGAAACACCATATATTTT.

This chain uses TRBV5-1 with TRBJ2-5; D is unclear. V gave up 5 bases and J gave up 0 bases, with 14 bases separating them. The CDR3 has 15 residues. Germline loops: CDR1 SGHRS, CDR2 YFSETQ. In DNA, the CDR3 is TGCGCCAGCAGTCCGGTTTCCTCGTACCAAGAGACCCAGTACTTC. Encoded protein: CASSPVSSYQETQYF.

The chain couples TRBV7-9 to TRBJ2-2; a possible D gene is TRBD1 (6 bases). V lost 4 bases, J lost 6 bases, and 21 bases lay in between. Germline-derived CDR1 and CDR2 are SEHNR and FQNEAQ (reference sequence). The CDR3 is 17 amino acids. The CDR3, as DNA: TGTGCCAGCAGCTCCATGCATATGGGAAAGGGGGCCGGGGAGCTGTTTTTT. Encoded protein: CASSSMHMGKGAGELFF.

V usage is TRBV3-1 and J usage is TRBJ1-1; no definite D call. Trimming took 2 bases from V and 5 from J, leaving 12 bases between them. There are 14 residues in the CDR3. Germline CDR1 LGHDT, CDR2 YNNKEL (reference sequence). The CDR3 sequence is CASSQQPSGTEAFF. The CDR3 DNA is TGTGCCAGCAGCCAACAGCCCTCGGGGACTGAAGCTTTCTTT.

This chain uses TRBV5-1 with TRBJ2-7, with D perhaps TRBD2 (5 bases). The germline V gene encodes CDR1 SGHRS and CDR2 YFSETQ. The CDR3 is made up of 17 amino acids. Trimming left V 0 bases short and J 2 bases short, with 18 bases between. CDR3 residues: CASSLEVRANTPYEQYF. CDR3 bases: TGCGCCAGCAGCTTGGAGGTGCGGGCAAATACACCCTACGAGCAGTACTTC.

For the CDR3, the DNA is TGCGCCAGCAGCAACCGGGACACGCCAGATAACTATGGCTACACCTTC. Amino acid sequence: CASSNRDTPDNYGYTF. The chain combines TRBV5-1 with TRBJ1-2; the D gene is possibly TRBD1 (6 bases). From germline, CDR1 is SGHRS and CDR2 YFSETQ. The CDR3 loop spans 16 amino acids. V lost 4 bases and J 1 base, leaving 17 bases between the germline ends.

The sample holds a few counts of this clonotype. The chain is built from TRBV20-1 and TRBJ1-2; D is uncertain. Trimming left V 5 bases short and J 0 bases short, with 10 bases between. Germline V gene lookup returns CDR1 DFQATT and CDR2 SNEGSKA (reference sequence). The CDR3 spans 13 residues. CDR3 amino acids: CSAQVDPNYGYTF. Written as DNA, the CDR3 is TGCAGTGCTCAAGTAGACCCTAACTATGGCTACACCTTC.